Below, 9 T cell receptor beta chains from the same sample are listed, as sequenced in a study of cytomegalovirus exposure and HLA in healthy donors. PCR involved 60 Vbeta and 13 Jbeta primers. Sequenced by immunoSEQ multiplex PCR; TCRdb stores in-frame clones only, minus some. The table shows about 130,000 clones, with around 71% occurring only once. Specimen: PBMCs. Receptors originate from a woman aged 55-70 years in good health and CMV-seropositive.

CDR3 coding DNA: TGTGCAAGTCGCTTTGGCCCCCCCCGCGCAGGAGATACGCAGTATTTT. Its protein is CASRFGPPRAGDTQYF. The V call is TRBV12-2, the J call TRBJ2-3; TRBD1, the table's D call, lacks a check against the DNA. TRBV12-2 is annotated as a pseudogene. This CDR3 contains 16 residues.

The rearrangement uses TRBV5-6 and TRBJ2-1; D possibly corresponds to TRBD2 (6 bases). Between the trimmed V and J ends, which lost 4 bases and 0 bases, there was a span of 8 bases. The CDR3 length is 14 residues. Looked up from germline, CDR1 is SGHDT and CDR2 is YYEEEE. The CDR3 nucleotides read TGTGCCAGCAGCCGGGGGAGCTCCTACAATGAGCAGTTCTTC. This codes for CASSRGSSYNEQFF.

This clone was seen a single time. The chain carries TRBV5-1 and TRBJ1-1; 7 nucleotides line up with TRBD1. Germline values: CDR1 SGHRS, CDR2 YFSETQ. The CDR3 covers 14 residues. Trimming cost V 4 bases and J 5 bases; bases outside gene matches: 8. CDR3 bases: TGCGCCAGCAGCCGATCAAGGGGGCTAACTGAAGCTTTCTTT. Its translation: CASSRSRGLTEAFF. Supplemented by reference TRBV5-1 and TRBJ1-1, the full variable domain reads KAGVTQTPRYLIKTRGQQVTLSCSPISGHRSVSWYQQTPGQGLQFLFEYFSETQRNKGNFPGRFSGRQFSNSRSEMNVSTLELGDSALYLCASSRSRGLTEAFFGQGTRLTVV.

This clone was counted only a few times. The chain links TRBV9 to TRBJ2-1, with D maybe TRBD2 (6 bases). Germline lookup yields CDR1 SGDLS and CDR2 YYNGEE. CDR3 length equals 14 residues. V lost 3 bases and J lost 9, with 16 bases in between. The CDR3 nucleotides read TGTGCCAGCAGCGGTGGAGGTCCAGCGGGTGAGCAGTTCTTC. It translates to CASSGGGPAGEQFF.

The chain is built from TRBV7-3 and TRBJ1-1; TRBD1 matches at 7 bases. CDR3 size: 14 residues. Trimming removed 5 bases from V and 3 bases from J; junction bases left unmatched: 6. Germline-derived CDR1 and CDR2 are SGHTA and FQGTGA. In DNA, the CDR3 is TGTGCCAGCAGCGCAGGGGGGCGGGACACTGAAGCTTTCTTT. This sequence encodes CASSAGGRDTEAFF.

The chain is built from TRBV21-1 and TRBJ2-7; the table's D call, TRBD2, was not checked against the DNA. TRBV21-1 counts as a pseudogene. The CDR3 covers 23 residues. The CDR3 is CASSKVRMRREDWNRRDSYEQYF. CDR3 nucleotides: TGTGCCAGCAGCAAAGTTCGTATGCGGCGGGAGGATTGGAACAGGAGAGACTCCTACGAGCAGTACTTC.

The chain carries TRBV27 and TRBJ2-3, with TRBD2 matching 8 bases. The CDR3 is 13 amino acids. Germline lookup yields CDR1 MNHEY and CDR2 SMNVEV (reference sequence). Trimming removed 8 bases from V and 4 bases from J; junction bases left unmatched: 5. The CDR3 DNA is TGTGCCAGCGGCGGGGGGCCCCCAGATACGCAGTATTTT. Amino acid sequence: CASGGGPPDTQYF.

The DNA for the CDR3 is TGCGCCAGCAGCCAGCCGGGACAGGGAAGCGAAAAACTGTTTTTT. It is translated as CASSQPGQGSEKLFF. This chain uses TRBV5-1 with TRBJ1-4, with 9 bases aligning to TRBD1. The CDR3 has 15 residues. The germline V gene has CDR1 SGHRS and CDR2 YFSETQ. The J segment lost 8 bases and the V segment lost 4 bases, leaving 9 bases of the junction unmatched.

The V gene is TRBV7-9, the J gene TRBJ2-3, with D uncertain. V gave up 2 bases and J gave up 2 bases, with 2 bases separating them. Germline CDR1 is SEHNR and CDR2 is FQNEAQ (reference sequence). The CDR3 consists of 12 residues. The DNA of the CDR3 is TGTGCCAGCAGCTTATACACAGATACGCAGTATTTT. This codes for CASSLYTDTQYF.